Each of the 29 T cell receptor beta chains below was sequenced from the same sample in a study of blood T cells in healthy people across ages. It was with a sample-barcoded 5' primer and a J-beta primer mix that a second PCR of roughly 6 to 12 cycles was run. Each CDR3 protein gets one entry after TCRdb re-called the 5' RACE reads with MiXCR. The sample records some 890,000 distinct CDR3 sequences, around 29% being singletons. The same sample was also used in a study of T cells of mothers and their children.

Material: blood. The receptors come from a woman aged 40 to 49 in good health.

This clonotype has only a few counts. The chain uses TRBV7-2 and TRBJ2-7; tentatively, D is TRBD2 (7 bases). This CDR3 is built from 15 residues. Germline V lookup: CDR1 SGHTA, CDR2 FQGNSA. V was cut by 4 bases and J by 7 bases, with 20 bases left in between. CDR3 DNA sequence: TGTGCCAGCAGCTGGTATGGGGGGGGGGCCGAAGAGCAGTACTTC. Amino acid sequence: CASSWYGGGAEEQYF. The full variable domain, with the rest looked up from reference TRBV7-2 and TRBJ2-7, is GAGVSQSPSNKVTEKGKDVELRCDPISGHTALYWYRQSLGQGLEFLIYFQGNSAPDKSGLPSDRFSAERTGGSVSTLTIQRTQQEDSAVYLCASSWYGGGAEEQYFGPGTRLTVT.

The CDR3 is CASSLEGQYGYTF. The CDR3 DNA follows: TGTGCCAGCAGCCTAGAGGGACAATATGGCTACACCTTC. The rearrangement uses TRBV27 and TRBJ1-2; D may be TRBD1 (6 bases). The CDR3 extends over 13 amino acids. Germline V lookup: CDR1 MNHEY, CDR2 SMNVEV (reference sequence). The V gene lost 6 bases and the J gene lost 5 bases, with 13 bases spanning the gap.

There are many counts of this clonotype. The rearrangement uses TRBV7-3 and TRBJ1-1, with 8 bases identical to TRBD1. There are 13 residues in the CDR3. Unmatched junction bases numbered 3, after V lost 4 bases and J lost 5 bases. In germline, CDR1 is SGHTA, CDR2 FQGTGA. The CDR3 here is CASSSWTGTEAFF. The CDR3 DNA sequence: TGTGCCAGCAGCTCGTGGACAGGGACTGAAGCTTTCTTT.

Only a few counts were recorded for this clonotype. The chain couples TRBV5-1 to TRBJ2-5; possible D gene TRBD2, 5 bases. With the DNA end fitting TRBJ2-7 better, the J assignment may be wrong. CDR1 SGHRS and CDR2 YFSETQ come from the germline V gene. The CDR3 consists of 13 residues. The CDR3 DNA reads as TGCGCCAGCAGCTTGGTTTTCGGGGACGAGCAGTACTTC. Residues: CASSLVFGDEQYF.

This clonotype was seen only a few times. The rearrangement joins TRBV7-3 to TRBJ2-5; D is perhaps TRBD2 (6 bases). The ends were cut back, 5 bases at V and 0 bases at J, with 22 bases in the middle. The germline V gene has CDR1 SGHTA and CDR2 FQGTGA. CDR3 size: 18 residues. CDR3 protein: CASSPKGSSGYYQETQYF. The CDR3, as DNA: TGTGCCAGCAGCCCCAAAGGTAGTAGCGGATACTACCAAGAGACCCAGTACTTC.

This chain connects TRBV29-1 to TRBJ2-5, with D hard to call. CDR1 is SQVTM, CDR2 ANQGSEA, per germline. V lost 6 bases and J 5 bases, leaving 19 bases between the germline ends. There are 14 residues in the CDR3. The DNA for the CDR3 is TGCAGCGTCCTGGGTGCTCGAATGGGTGAGACCCAGTACTTC. This encodes CSVLGARMGETQYF. The entire variable domain, with the rest obtained from reference TRBV29-1 and TRBJ2-5, is as follows: SAVISQKPSRDICQRGTSLTIQCQVDSQVTMMFWYRQQPGQSLTLIATANQGSEATYESGFVIDKFPISRPNLTFSTLTVSNMSPEDSSIYLCSVLGARMGETQYFGPGTRLLVL.

The chain recombines TRBV2 with TRBJ1-2, with 7 bases that match TRBD1. The V gene's germline CDR1 is SNHLY and CDR2 FYNNEI. V gave up 6 bases and J gave up 4 bases; unmatched junction bases: 8. The CDR3 spans 14 residues. The CDR3 region has the DNA TGTGCCAGCAGCCTAAGAACAGGGGCCTATGGCTACACCTTC. Translating gives CASSLRTGAYGYTF.

The gene calls are TRBV2 and TRBJ2-7; possible D gene TRBD2, 6 bases. This CDR3 region has 13 residues. V shed 11 bases and J shed 5 bases, with 19 bases lying between them. CDR1 and CDR2 (germline): SNHLY, FYNNEI. The CDR3 spells CASYRFSGDEQYF. As DNA, the CDR3 is TGTGCCTCCTATCGGTTTTCGGGGGACGAGCAGTACTTC.

The sample holds many counts of this clonotype. The chain links TRBV29-1 to TRBJ1-1, with D unresolved. Germline lookup yields CDR1 SQVTM and CDR2 ANQGSEA. The CDR3 length is 11 residues. The germline V and J ends were trimmed by 3 bases and 4 bases, with 6 bases remaining between them. The CDR3 coding sequence is TGCAGCGTTGACCAAGGCACTGAAGCTTTCTTT. Translating it yields CSVDQGTEAFF.

This clonotype was detected only a few times. This chain links TRBV20-1 with TRBJ1-5; no reliable D call. CDR3 length: 14 residues. CDR1 DFQATT and CDR2 SNEGSKA come from the germline V gene (reference sequence). The V and J ends lost 3 bases and 3 bases respectively, with 12 bases between them. CDR3 DNA: TGCAGTGCTAGGTGGACGGGCTACAATCAGCCCCAGCATTTT. Translating it yields CSARWTGYNQPQHF.

This clonotype occurred a few times. The chain employs TRBV20-1 and TRBJ2-1; 10 bases align to TRBD1. Germline V CDR1 and CDR2: DFQATT, SNEGSKA (reference sequence). The ends lost 3 bases at V and 8 bases at J; junction bases unmatched: 10. The CDR3 consists of 15 residues. CDR3 region: CSASKTGGDIDEQFF. DNA for the CDR3: TGCAGTGCTAGTAAGACAGGGGGCGATATCGATGAGCAGTTCTTC.

This clonotype was detected only once. The J gene is TRBJ2-1, the V gene TRBV10-3, with D uncertain. V lost 2 bases and J lost 7, with 6 bases in between. The CDR3 length is 12 residues. Germline values: CDR1 ENHRY, CDR2 SYGVKD. CDR3: CAISEIENEQFF. CDR3 DNA: TGTGCCATCAGTGAGATAGAGAATGAGCAGTTCTTC.

The rearrangement joins TRBV28 to TRBJ1-2; 8 bases agree with TRBD1. V shed 4 bases, J shed 7 bases, and the junction held 14 bases outside the gene matches. The CDR3 extends over 16 amino acids. The germline CDR1 and CDR2 sequences are MDHEN and SYDVKM. The CDR3 DNA sequence: TGTGCCAGCAGTTCGTCCCGGGACAGGATTTTGTGTGGCTACACCTTC. Encoded protein: CASSSSRDRILCGYTF.

On this clonotype: A clone one base away is much larger, so this may be a read error. The V call is TRBV7-2, the J call TRBJ2-7; perhaps D is TRBD1 or TRBD2 (5 bases each). The CDR3 has 14 amino acids. The V gene's germline CDR1 is SGHTA and CDR2 FQGNSA. DNA for the CDR3: TGTGTCAGCAGCTGGTGGGAGCCCCAGGGCGAGCAGTACTTC. Protein product: CVSSWWEPQGEQYF.

The V gene is TRBV5-4, the J gene TRBJ1-2, with D maybe TRBD1 (6 bases). CDR1 and CDR2 (germline): SGHNT, YYREEE (reference sequence). Trimming removed 6 bases at V and 1 base at J, with 13 bases between. This CDR3 contains 14 residues. The CDR3 sequence: CASIAGASNYGYTF. CDR3 nucleotide sequence: TGTGCCAGCATTGCAGGGGCGAGTAACTATGGCTACACCTTC.

Worth noting for this clonotype: At one boundary the junction diverges from the germline segment, which might be a read error. CDR3 loop: CASTARDGHSPGTNEKLFF. The CDR3 DNA reads as TGTGCTAGCACCGCTCGGGACGGGCACAGTCCGGGCACTAATGAAAAACTGTTTTTT. V is TRBV7-7 and J is TRBJ1-4; weak D call: TRBD1 (5 bases). Germline loops: CDR1 SSHAT, CDR2 FNYEAQ (reference sequence). The CDR3 is 19 amino acids.

The gene calls are TRBV3-1 and TRBJ2-5; D not resolved. The DNA end is more similar to TRBJ2-7, so the J call may be wrong. The CDR3 has 14 amino acids. Germline V gene data show CDR1 as LGHDT and CDR2 as YNNKEL (reference sequence). The CDR3 region is CASSRNLGIYEQYF. For the CDR3, the DNA is TGTGCCAGCAGTCGAAATCTGGGTATTTACGAGCAGTACTTC.

The chain carries TRBV7-2 and TRBJ2-7; 8 positions agree with TRBD1. The V gene end was trimmed by 8 bases and the J gene end by 3 bases; junction bases not matched to a gene: 12. CDR1 is SGHTA, CDR2 FQGNSA, per germline. The CDR3 length is 15 residues. The CDR3 DNA reads as TGTGCCAGCGCCGAACCGGGACAGGCGGACTACGAGCAGTACTTC. Translation: CASAEPGQADYEQYF.

This CDR3 reads CASSVGRLSTDTQYF. DNA of the CDR3: TGTGCCAGCAGCGTAGGACGTCTTAGCACAGATACGCAGTATTTT. The chain carries TRBV9 and TRBJ2-3, with D unclear. The V end lost 0 bases, the J end lost 0 bases, and 8 bases lay between the germline ends. The CDR3 contains 15 residues. Germline V gene lookup returns CDR1 SGDLS and CDR2 YYNGEE. The full variable domain, its missing parts supplied by reference TRBV9 and TRBJ2-3, is DSGVTQTPKHLITATGQRVTLRCSPRSGDLSVYWYQQSLDQGLQFLIQYYNGEERAKGNILERFSAQQFPDLHSELNLSSLELGDSALYFCASSVGRLSTDTQYFGPGTRLTVL.

The sample holds many counts of this clonotype. This chain links TRBV7-2 with TRBJ2-7; 9 bases match TRBD2. Unmatched junction bases numbered 7, after V lost 3 bases and J lost 4 bases. The CDR3 totals 15 residues. CDR1 and CDR2 (germline): SGHTA, FQGNSA. CDR3 loop: CASSFLAGPPYEQYF. CDR3 bases: TGTGCCAGCAGCTTCCTAGCGGGGCCGCCTTACGAGCAGTACTTC.

This clonotype was observed a few times. This chain uses TRBV28 with TRBJ2-7; D is undetermined. Trimming shortened V by 5 bases and J by 2 bases, and 7 bases separated the two germline ends. The CDR3 spans 12 residues. Per the germline V gene, CDR1 is MDHEN and CDR2 is SYDVKM. CDR3 amino acids: CASSRAPYEQYF. The CDR3 DNA is TGTGCCAGCAGTCGCGCACCCTACGAGCAGTACTTC.

The chain uses TRBV2 and TRBJ2-7, with a possible D match to TRBD2 (6 bases). V lost 7 bases and J 7 bases, leaving 17 bases between the germline ends. Germline lookup yields CDR1 SNHLY and CDR2 FYNNEI. The CDR3 sequence is 13 residues long. In DNA, the CDR3 is TGTGCCAGCACCGGGACTTGGCTGGGGGAGCAGTACTTC. Its protein is CASTGTWLGEQYF.

This clonotype was counted many times. CDR3 coding DNA: TGTGCCAGCAGTTTAGGAGGACAGGGGGTTTCCTACAATGAGCAGTTCTTC. Residues: CASSLGGQGVSYNEQFF. V gene TRBV12-3 or TRBV12-4 combines with J gene TRBJ2-1, with TRBD1 matching 10 bases. J was trimmed by 1 base and V by 1 base; bases with no gene match: 4. The CDR3 length is 17 residues.

This clonotype was recorded a few times. This chain uses TRBV9 with TRBJ2-5; D tentatively reads TRBD1 or TRBD2 (5 bases each). This CDR3 has 16 amino acids. Germline lookup yields CDR1 SGDLS and CDR2 YYNGEE. Deletions cut 1 base from V and 11 bases from J, with 24 bases between. The CDR3 sequence is CASSVSPQDPEREQYF. CDR3 bases: TGTGCCAGCAGCGTATCCCCACAGGATCCGGAGAGGGAGCAGTACTTC.

The chain couples TRBV24-1 to TRBJ1-1; D may be TRBD1 (5 bases). The CDR3 is made up of 14 amino acids. Germline V CDR1 and CDR2: KGHDR, SFDVKD. V lost 5 bases, J lost 4 bases, and 13 bases lay in between. The CDR3 nucleotides read TGTGCCACCAGTGGCTCCGGGACCTTCACTGAAGCTTTCTTT. Translating it yields CATSGSGTFTEAFF.

In regard to this clonotype: A single base separates this from a much larger clone, so it may be a read error. The chain couples TRBV7-2 to TRBJ2-7; 14 bases line up with TRBD2. After removal of 5 bases from V and 7 bases from J, the junction contained 10 bases not matched to a gene. The CDR3 covers 16 residues. The germline V gene encodes CDR1 SGHTA and CDR2 FQGNSA. This CDR3 is CASSPGTSGGQGEQYF. The CDR3 DNA reads TGTGCCAGCAGCCCCGGGACTAGCGGGGGCCAGGGGGAGCAGTACTTC.

This chain joins TRBV9 and TRBJ2-1, with 10 bases lining up with TRBD2. The CDR3 length is 15 residues. With 4 bases clipped from V and 10 bases from J, the junction kept 11 bases outside the gene matches. CDR1 and CDR2 (germline): SGDLS, YYNGEE. The CDR3 sequence is CASSLGSSGRREQFF. In DNA, the CDR3 is TGTGCCAGCAGCTTAGGGTCTAGCGGGAGACGGGAGCAGTTCTTC.

The chain is built from TRBV7-9 and TRBJ1-2, with a weak D call TRBD1 (6 bases). The length of the CDR3 is 16 residues. V was pared by 0 bases and J by 8 bases, with 19 bases between. Germline V gene data show CDR1 as SEHNR and CDR2 as FQNEAQ (reference sequence). The CDR3 nucleotides are TGTGCCAGCAGCTTAGCCATGGCAGGGGCTTTTGGAGGCTACACCTTC. The encoded protein is CASSLAMAGAFGGYTF.

The chain combines TRBV5-1 with TRBJ2-3, with a tentative D call TRBD2 (6 bases). CDR1 is SGHRS and CDR2 is YFSETQ in the germline V gene. The CDR3 sequence is 15 residues long. Trimming pared 5 bases from V and 2 bases from J, leaving 15 bases between. The CDR3 DNA is TGCGCCAGCAGTTTACAGTTAGCGGTCACAGATACGCAGTATTTT. It encodes CASSLQLAVTDTQYF.